This T cell receptor (beta chain) appears in the sequencing data of a study of blood T cell repertoires in COVID-19. Study overall: The origin of the acute and convalescent COVID-19 samples was the United States, Italy and Spain.

As originally analysed: Estimated nucleated cell counts came from reference gene primer amplification. The repertoire was sequenced with immunoSEQ multiplex PCR; TCRdb's copy has only in-frame clones and lacks some. Clonal size and the V and J genes are those of that table, whereas D and trimming came from the DNA. Among about 170,000 clones listed, 65% to 85% were seen once. V lost 5 bases, J lost 13 bases, and 23 bases lay in between. CDR3 length equals 14 residues. Germline CDR1 is LNHDA and CDR2 is SQIVND (reference sequence). This clonotype originated in a human donor with acute or convalescent COVID-19. The donor label of this sample is uncertain. The specimen sequenced was peripheral blood. The genes are TRBV19 and TRBJ1-2, with D uncertain. This CDR3 is CASSSTQRQASGTF. The CDR3 DNA follows: TGTGCCAGTAGTTCAACCCAGCGGCAGGCATCCGGCACCTTC. Combining the CDR3 with reference TRBV19 and TRBJ1-2 gives the whole variable domain DGGITQSPKYLFRKEGQNVTLSCEQNLNHDAMYWYRQDPGQGLRLIYYSQIVNDFQKGDIAEGYSVSREKKESFPLTVTSAQKNPTAFYLCASSSTQRQASGTFGSGTRLTVV.